This TCR beta chain was retrieved from a study of identical twins. The study, taken as a whole, reports: There were fewer insertions in abundant cord blood beta clonotypes, but memory repertoires showed no such pattern. The study reached conclusions through statistical analysis that was cross-sectional, not following the same donors.

Comments on this clonotype: Its antigen is currently unknown.

Between the trimmed V and J ends, which lost 1 base and 0 bases, there was a span of 10 bases. The germline V gene has CDR1 SGHTA and CDR2 FQGNSA. The CDR3 totals 15 residues. A universal primer site was created by template switching, with the cDNA bearing unique molecular identifiers. TCRdb itself ran the 5' RACE reads through MiXCR, one entry per CDR3 protein. The data hold 1,800,000 or so distinct CDR3 sequences, with under 35% observed a single time. The receptor was isolated from a newborn girl in good health. V is TRBV7-2 and J is TRBJ2-7; D is ambiguous. The sequencing input was cord blood. The chain's CDR3 is CASSLDLPRSYEQYF. The CDR3 coding sequence is TGTGCCAGCAGCTTAGACCTACCCCGCTCCTACGAGCAGTACTTC.